This T cell receptor beta chain came from a study of OX40 agonist ivuxolimab in advanced cancers. Across the study: Dose-escalation cases comprised hepatocellular carcinoma, melanoma, renal cell or head and neck cancer. Broader study findings: Expanded clones were, on average, more numerous in CD8+ T cells than in CD4+. Which antigen the expanded peripheral T cells recognized is unknown. Dosing at 0.1 to 3.0 mg/kg was accompanied by clonal expansion of CD4+ and CD8+ blood T cells by week 6.

Here immunoSEQ multiplex PCR was the method, and the copy in TCRdb shows in-frame clones only, minus some. The table lists 80,000 or so clones, approximately 85% of them singletons. Regarding this clone: Its antigen is currently unknown.

The CDR3 has 15 amino acids. CDR1 and CDR2 from the germline V gene are SGDLS and YYNGEE. J lost 4 bases, V lost 4 bases, and 7 bases had no gene match. The genes are TRBV9 and TRBJ1-5; TRBD1 matches at 8 bases. This clonotype was sampled from an adult with an advanced solid tumor such as melanoma, head and neck, liver or kidney cancer. The source was CD4+ or CD8+ T cells sorted from blood, collected in a trial of the OX40 agonist ivuxolimab. The CDR3 here is CASSLGQATNQPQHF. CDR3 coding DNA: TGTGCCAGCAGCCTGGGACAGGCTACTAATCAGCCCCAGCATTTT.